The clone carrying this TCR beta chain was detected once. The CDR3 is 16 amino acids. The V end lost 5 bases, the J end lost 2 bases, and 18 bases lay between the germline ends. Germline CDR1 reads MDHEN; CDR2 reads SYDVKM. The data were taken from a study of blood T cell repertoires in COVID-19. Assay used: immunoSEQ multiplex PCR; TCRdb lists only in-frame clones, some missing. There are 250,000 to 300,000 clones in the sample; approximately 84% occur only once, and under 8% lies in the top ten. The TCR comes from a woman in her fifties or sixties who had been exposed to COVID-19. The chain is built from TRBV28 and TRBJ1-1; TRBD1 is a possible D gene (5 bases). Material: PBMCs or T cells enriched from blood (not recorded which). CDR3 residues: CASSHAYVTDNTEAFF. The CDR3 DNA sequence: TGTGCCAGCAGTCACGCGTACGTGACAGATAACACTGAAGCTTTCTTT.